These 25 T cell receptor beta chains were all obtained from the same sample, sequenced in a study of OX40 agonist ivuxolimab in advanced cancers. The library was prepared using the immunoSEQ multiplex PCR assay. Imported from immuneACCESS, the table was reduced by TCRdb to in-frame sequences with V and J called. These copies leave out some clones; in studies compared against another copy, an unresolved V gene accounts for under half, and the cause of the remainder is not known. The sample profile shows tens of thousands of clones; 75% to 95% of them were found once. 0.4% to 0.55% of the sample comes from the top ten. Specimen: CD4+ or CD8+ T cells sorted from blood, collected in a trial of the OX40 agonist ivuxolimab. All receptors derive from an adult with an advanced solid tumor such as melanoma, head and neck, liver or kidney cancer.

V is TRBV5-4 and J is TRBJ1-1; weak D call: TRBD1 (6 bases). V lost 4 bases to trimming and J lost 4 bases, with 17 bases between them. The CDR3 contains 15 residues. Germline V gene sequence: CDR1 SGHNT, CDR2 YYREEE (reference sequence). CDR3 coding DNA: TGTGCCAGCAGCCAAGGGGGGACGACAGGCACTGAAGCTTTCTTT. This sequence encodes CASSQGGTTGTEAFF.

This chain uses TRBV7-2 with TRBJ2-5, with 7 bases identical to TRBD2. Trimming removed 1 base from V and 1 base from J; junction bases left unmatched: 3. Per the germline V gene, CDR1 is SGHTA and CDR2 is FQGNSA. The CDR3 totals 15 residues. This CDR3 reads CASSLGLAAQETQYF. Here the CDR3 DNA reads TGTGCCAGCAGCTTAGGGCTAGCGGCCCAAGAGACCCAGTACTTC.

This chain links TRBV10-3 with TRBJ2-7, with 7 bases aligning to TRBD1. The CDR3 totals 14 residues. J gave up 4 bases and V 3 bases, and 6 bases lay outside the gene matches. CDR1 and CDR2 from the germline V gene are ENHRY and SYGVKD. CDR3 nucleotides: TGTGCCATCAGTGAAACCGGGACAGAGTACGAGCAGTACTTC. Residues: CAISETGTEYEQYF.

The J gene is TRBJ2-3, the V gene TRBV28; TRBD1 or TRBD2 may be the D gene (5 bases each). The CDR3 totals 14 residues. The V gene's germline CDR1 is MDHEN and CDR2 SYDVKM. Trimming shortened V by 6 bases and J by 2 bases, and 12 bases separated the two germline ends. CDR3 DNA sequence: TGTGCCAGCAGAACCGGGACCTTCACAGATACGCAGTATTTT. The encoded protein is CASRTGTFTDTQYF.

The table lists this clone with a count of one. The rearrangement uses TRBV7-9 and TRBJ2-7; 7 bases fit TRBD2. The CDR3 is 14 residues long. Germline lookup yields CDR1 SEHNR and CDR2 FQNEAQ (reference sequence). The J segment lost 4 bases and the V segment lost 6 bases, leaving 9 bases of the junction unmatched. The CDR3 DNA reads as TGTGCCAGCAGTTACGGACTAGAAACTTACGAGCAGTACTTC. This encodes CASSYGLETYEQYF.

This clone was seen just once. The genes are TRBV2 and TRBJ1-3; D is possibly TRBD1 (6 bases). This CDR3 comprises 16 residues. Germline V gene lookup returns CDR1 SNHLY and CDR2 FYNNEI. The V and J ends lost 6 bases and 4 bases respectively, with 19 bases between them. The CDR3 DNA is TGTGCCAGCAGCCCCGTGGCAGGGGTATCGGGAAACACCATATATTTT. This gives the protein CASSPVAGVSGNTIYF.

The chain has TRBV6-1 and TRBJ2-3; D gene uncertain. This CDR3 spans 13 amino acids. The germline V gene encodes CDR1 MNHNS and CDR2 SASEGT. The V end was cut by 4 bases, the J end by 0 bases, with 5 bases between. The CDR3 nucleotides read TGTGCCAGCAGTGGAGCTAGCACAGATACGCAGTATTTT. Translating it yields CASSGASTDTQYF.

The V and J genes are TRBV19 and TRBJ2-7; 7 bases line up with TRBD1. The CDR3 is 13 amino acids. V shed 3 bases, J shed 2 bases, and the junction held 1 base outside the gene matches. Germline values: CDR1 LNHDA, CDR2 SQIVND (reference sequence). CDR3 DNA: TGTGCCAGTAGTATGACAGGGACCTACGAGCAGTACTTC. Translation: CASSMTGTYEQYF.

This chain joins TRBV19 and TRBJ2-6, with a weak D call TRBD1 (6 bases). This CDR3 is 12 amino acids long. Germline V lookup: CDR1 LNHDA, CDR2 SQIVND (reference sequence). V lost 8 bases, J lost 17 bases, and 19 bases lay in between. The CDR3 here is CASHIGDRPLTF. For the CDR3, the DNA is TGTGCCAGTCACATAGGCGACAGGCCCTTGACTTTC.

This clone has just one count. The chain is built from TRBV28 and TRBJ1-2, with a possible D match to TRBD1 (5 bases). Germline V gene sequence: CDR1 MDHEN, CDR2 SYDVKM. The V end was cut by 5 bases, the J end by 0 bases, with 13 bases between. The CDR3 spans 15 residues. The CDR3: CASSPGRGTNYGYTF. CDR3 bases: TGTGCCAGCAGTCCGGGACGGGGAACTAACTATGGCTACACCTTC.

In DNA, the CDR3 is TGTGCCAGCAGTGAAGGGGGGTTAGCGGGAGGGCCTGATGAGCAGTTCTTC. It translates to CASSEGGLAGGPDEQFF. The V call is TRBV6-1, the J call TRBJ2-1; 11 nucleotides align to TRBD2. V lost 1 base, J lost 8 bases, and 10 bases stayed unmatched. The CDR3 runs 17 residues. The germline V gene has CDR1 MNHNS and CDR2 SASEGT.

J is TRBJ2-5 and V is TRBV10-2; 8 positions match TRBD2. The V segment lost 6 bases and the J segment 4 bases; nucleotides outside the gene matches: 7. The germline CDR1 and CDR2 sequences are WSHSY and SAAADI. This CDR3 comprises 14 residues. The CDR3 region has the DNA TGCGCCAGCAGCTTAGCGGGGATTCGAGAGACCCAGTACTTC. Amino acid sequence: CASSLAGIRETQYF.

This chain joins TRBV30 and TRBJ1-3, with a tentative D call TRBD1 (5 bases). Trimming left V 2 bases short and J 16 bases short, with 24 bases between. The V gene's germline CDR1 is GTSNPN and CDR2 SVGIG (reference sequence). The CDR3 spans 14 residues. In DNA form, the CDR3 reads TGTGCCTGGAGTCGCGGGGTTTGGGGCCGGCCACGGTATTTT. Residues: CAWSRGVWGRPRYF.

This rearrangement joins TRBV18 to TRBJ2-7; TRBD2 aligns across 8 bases. The V segment lost 3 bases and the J segment 4 bases; nucleotides outside the gene matches: 8. The CDR3 totals 15 residues. Looked up from germline, CDR1 is KGHSH and CDR2 is LQKENI. The CDR3 sequence: CASSPAGRGRYEQYF. The CDR3 nucleotides read TGTGCCAGCTCACCTGCCGGGAGGGGAAGGTACGAGCAGTACTTC.

V gene TRBV10-3 combines with J gene TRBJ2-3; a possible D gene is TRBD1 (5 bases). The CDR3 is 14 residues long. V lost 3 bases and J lost 5, with 12 bases in between. The germline gives CDR1 ENHRY, CDR2 SYGVKD. CDR3 sequence: CAISDMGQGDTQYF. The CDR3, as DNA: TGTGCCATCAGTGATATGGGGCAGGGAGATACGCAGTATTTT.

CDR3 DNA sequence: TGTGCCAGCAGCAAAGAATCGGGGGGGGAAACCTACGAGCAGTACTTC. Translating it yields CASSKESGGETYEQYF. This chain uses TRBV21-1 with TRBJ2-7; TRBD2, as called in the table, went unchecked against the DNA. TRBV21-1 is a documented pseudogene. The CDR3 length is 16 residues.

The CDR3 nucleotides read TGTGCCAGCAGTTTATCGGGGACGGAAAGTACGCAGTATTTT. Its protein is CASSLSGTESTQYF. The chain is built from TRBV6-6 and TRBJ2-3, with D perhaps matching TRBD1 or TRBD2 (5 bases each). Deletions cut 4 bases from V and 8 bases from J, with 16 bases between. Looked up from germline, CDR1 is MNHNY and CDR2 is SVGAGI (reference sequence). CDR3 size: 14 residues.

The chain uses TRBV6-1 and TRBJ1-5; TRBD1 is a possible D gene (6 bases). V was cut by 3 bases and J by 1 base, with 16 bases left in between. CDR3 length equals 17 residues. Germline-derived CDR1 and CDR2 are MNHNS and SASEGT. The CDR3 loop reads CASSDWQGSISNQPQHF. CDR3 nucleotides: TGTGCCAGCAGTGACTGGCAGGGGAGTATCAGCAATCAGCCCCAGCATTTT.

J is TRBJ2-3 and V is TRBV2, with a possible D match to TRBD1 (8 bases). The CDR3 totals 14 residues. V shed 7 bases and J shed 6 bases, with 17 bases lying between them. Germline CDR1 and CDR2: SNHLY and FYNNEI. The CDR3 DNA reads TGTGCCAGCAACATCGGACAGGGAGGGGATACGCAGTATTTT. The encoded protein is CASNIGQGGDTQYF.

In its sample, this clone was seen a few times. The rearrangement uses TRBV4-1 and TRBJ2-3; no firm D call. This CDR3 contains 13 residues. The ends were cut back, 1 base at V and 13 bases at J, with 15 bases in the middle. Germline lookup yields CDR1 MGHRA and CDR2 YSYEKL. CDR3 protein: CASSQGPHVKEYF. The CDR3 coding sequence is TGCGCCAGCAGCCAAGGACCACATGTAAAGGAGTATTTT.

V usage is TRBV11-2 and J usage is TRBJ2-1, with 8 bases identical to TRBD1. In germline, CDR1 is SGHAT, CDR2 FQNNGV. J lost 4 bases, V lost 2 bases, and 4 bases had no gene match. This CDR3 has 15 residues. CDR3 nucleotides: TGTGCCAGCAGCTTACTACAGGGGGTTTACAATGAGCAGTTCTTC. Its translation is CASSLLQGVYNEQFF.

The chain is built from TRBV6-5 and TRBJ1-3; D is unclear. The CDR3 has 15 residues. V was trimmed by 6 bases and J by 2 bases, leaving 14 bases between them. Germline V gene lookup returns CDR1 MNHEY and CDR2 SVGAGI. This CDR3 reads CASSSPQAAGNTIYF. The CDR3 coding sequence is TGTGCCAGCAGCAGTCCCCAGGCAGCTGGAAACACCATATATTTT.

The V gene is TRBV6-6, the J gene TRBJ1-1; unclear D gene. Germline V gene sequence: CDR1 MNHNY, CDR2 SVGAGI (reference sequence). This CDR3 comprises 14 residues. Trimming removed 6 bases from V and 4 bases from J, with 15 bases in between. CDR3 nucleotides: TGTGCCAGCAGAGCCCGGGGTGCCATCACTGAAGCTTTCTTT. This gives the protein CASRARGAITEAFF.

V gene TRBV30 combines with J gene TRBJ2-1; D is unclear. Germline-derived CDR1 and CDR2 are GTSNPN and SVGIG (reference sequence). This CDR3 has 12 residues. The V gene lost 1 base and the J gene lost 10 bases, with 11 bases spanning the gap. The CDR3 DNA reads TGTGCCTGGAGTGCCAAACCCGGAGAGCAGTTCTTC. It is translated as CAWSAKPGEQFF. The variable domain in full, with the rest retrieved from reference TRBV30 and TRBJ2-1, is SQTIHQWPATLVQPVGSPLSLECTVEGTSNPNLYWYRQAAGRGLQLLFYSVGIGQISSEVPQNLSASRPQDRQFILSSKKLLLSDSGFYLCAWSAKPGEQFFGPGTRLTVL.

Concerning this clone: Other DNA sequences in this sample translate to the same CDR3. The chain recombines TRBV4-1 with TRBJ1-1; D gene uncertain. Germline assignment: CDR1 MGHRA and CDR2 YSYEKL. V dropped 6 bases and J dropped 1 base, with 12 bases sitting between them. The length of the CDR3 is 14 residues. CDR3 residues: CASSQRSQNTEAFF. CDR3 nucleotides: TGCGCCAGCAGTCAACGGTCCCAGAACACTGAAGCTTTCTTT.